The 27 T cell receptor beta chains listed next were all sequenced from one sample in a study of T-cell reconstitution after alpha-beta-depleted transplantation in children. Unique molecular identifiers were incorporated when the TCRbeta library was constructed. One entry per CDR3 protein results from TCRdb running MiXCR on the PCR reads. Of hundreds of thousands of distinct CDR3 sequences in the sample, around 15% were seen once. Material: PBMCs, mostly from graft donor cells, obtained 360 days after TCRalphabeta/CD19-depleted stem cell transplant. The receptors shown here come from a boy in the first two years of life who had a stem cell transplant for Wiskott-Aldrich syndrome, so the T cells may come from the graft donor.

Notes on this clonotype: A junction end diverges from the germline sequence, so it may reflect a read error. CDR3 DNA: TGCGCCAGCAGCCAAGCTTTGGGGGCGGGAGAGACCCCGTACTTC. Its translation: CASSQALGAGETPYF. V gene TRBV4-1 combines with J gene TRBJ2-5; D is possibly TRBD2 (7 bases). CDR1 is MGHRA and CDR2 is YSYEKL in the germline V gene. This CDR3 has 15 residues.

The chain joins TRBV4-1 to TRBJ1-1; no clear D gene. The CDR3 runs 15 residues. CDR1 is MGHRA, CDR2 YSYEKL, per germline. V was cut by 3 bases and J by 0 bases, with 11 bases left in between. In DNA form, the CDR3 reads TGCGCCAGCAGCCAGAAGCATAGAATGAACACTGAAGCTTTCTTT. Translating it yields CASSQKHRMNTEAFF.

The chain links TRBV7-6 to TRBJ2-7, with a tentative D call TRBD2 (6 bases). There are 14 residues in the CDR3. Trimming stripped 1 base from V and 3 bases from J, with 10 bases between. CDR1 is SGHVS, CDR2 FNYEAQ, per germline. This CDR3 is CASSLGLGVYEQYF. As DNA, the CDR3 is TGTGCCAGCAGCTTAGGACTAGGGGTCTACGAGCAGTACTTC. The entire variable domain, with the rest obtained from reference TRBV7-6 and TRBJ2-7, is as follows: GAGVSQSPRYKVTKRGQDVALRCDPISGHVSLYWYRQALGQGPEFLTYFNYEAQQDKSGLPNDRFSAERPEGSISTLTIQRTEQRDSAMYRCASSLGLGVYEQYFGPGTRLTVT.

In regard to this clonotype: A read error may be the cause here, since a much bigger clone is one base away. The chain links TRBV3-1 to TRBJ2-7; D remains unclear. CDR1 is LGHDT, CDR2 YNNKEL, per germline (reference sequence). This CDR3 contains 12 residues. Trimming took off 1 base at V and 6 bases at J, with 7 bases between the two ends. CDR3 loop: CASSQGRIEQYF. The CDR3 coding sequence is TGTGCCAGCAGCCAAGGCCGGATCGAGCAGTACTTC.

The chain joins TRBV7-9 to TRBJ2-4, with D possibly matching TRBD1 (6 bases). V lost 3 bases and J 8 bases, leaving 14 bases between the germline ends. Germline-derived CDR1 and CDR2 are SEHNR and FQNEAQ (reference sequence). This CDR3 is 14 amino acids long. The CDR3 DNA reads as TGTGCCAGCAGCTTTAGGGGGACCGTTGACATTCAGTACTTC. It codes for CASSFRGTVDIQYF.

This clonotype was observed a handful of times. The chain couples TRBV20-1 to TRBJ2-7; D unresolved. Trimming cost V 5 bases and J 4 bases, with 6 bases left between them. This CDR3 has 10 residues. Germline V CDR1 and CDR2: DFQATT, SNEGSKA (reference sequence). CDR3 region: CSAQLYEQYF. The CDR3 DNA is TGCAGTGCTCAACTTTACGAGCAGTACTTC.

This clonotype was counted between two and nine times. V and J are TRBV7-2 and TRBJ2-4; D ambiguous. With 5 bases removed from V and 7 bases from J, the gap between germline ends came to 12 bases. The CDR3 has 13 amino acids. Germline V gene data show CDR1 as SGHTA and CDR2 as FQGNSA. The CDR3 is CASSPFVGNIQYF. CDR3 in DNA: TGTGCCAGCAGCCCGTTTGTGGGGAACATTCAGTACTTC.

J is TRBJ2-2 and V is TRBV5-1; 8 nucleotides line up with TRBD2. Germline CDR1 is SGHRS and CDR2 is YFSETQ. The CDR3 sequence is 16 residues long. V shed 1 base and J 0 bases; nucleotides not matched to a gene: 2. The CDR3: CASSLMGLANTGELFF. CDR3 DNA: TGCGCCAGCAGCTTGATGGGACTAGCGAACACCGGGGAGCTGTTTTTT.

This clonotype has only a few counts. This chain joins TRBV3-1 and TRBJ2-1, with 9 bases matching TRBD2. The V segment lost 0 bases and the J segment 13 bases; nucleotides outside the gene matches: 7. The CDR3 has 14 residues. Germline lookup yields CDR1 LGHDT and CDR2 YNNKEL (reference sequence). The CDR3 coding sequence is TGTGCCAGCAGCCAAGATACGGCGGGGGGGAGACAGTTCTTC. Translation: CASSQDTAGGRQFF.

This clonotype was observed a few times. This chain joins TRBV7-9 and TRBJ2-5, with D tentatively TRBD2 (5 bases). Per the germline V gene, CDR1 is SEHNR and CDR2 is FQNEAQ (reference sequence). The CDR3 sequence is 11 residues long. V shed 4 bases and J shed 10 bases, with 10 bases lying between them. The CDR3 DNA sequence: TGTGCCAGCAGCTCCGAGCGGATCCAGTACTTC. It translates to CASSSERIQYF.

This clonotype was seen repeatedly, ten times or more. V usage is TRBV25-1 and J usage is TRBJ2-7; the D is unclear. V lost 6 bases to trimming and J lost 2 bases, with 14 bases between them. The CDR3 extends over 14 amino acids. CDR1 is MGHDK and CDR2 is SYGVNS in the germline V gene. For the CDR3, the DNA is TGTGCCAGCAGCGAACCCGCCAGAACCTACGAGCAGTACTTC. This sequence encodes CASSEPARTYEQYF.

This clonotype appeared a few times. The rearrangement joins TRBV29-1 to TRBJ2-7; unclear D gene. Germline V lookup: CDR1 SQVTM, CDR2 ANQGSEA. The CDR3 length is 12 residues. V lost 4 bases and J 7 bases, leaving 14 bases between the germline ends. CDR3 sequence reads: CSVVVVPGEQYF. CDR3 nucleotides: TGCAGCGTTGTTGTTGTCCCTGGGGAGCAGTACTTC.

The V call is TRBV11-2, the J call TRBJ2-5; D is uncertain. This CDR3 is built from 13 residues. V dropped 5 bases and J dropped 1 base, with 8 bases sitting between them. CDR1 and CDR2 from the germline V gene are SGHAT and FQNNGV. The CDR3, as DNA: TGTGCCAGCAGCCCCACGGTCCAAGAGACCCAGTACTTC. The encoded protein is CASSPTVQETQYF.

V gene TRBV5-1 combines with J gene TRBJ1-1, with D maybe TRBD1 (5 bases). V lost 5 bases and J lost 2, with 10 bases in between. Per germline, CDR1 SGHRS and CDR2 YFSETQ. The CDR3 totals 13 residues. CDR3 bases: TGCGCCAGCAGATGGACACCCAACACTGAAGCTTTCTTT. Amino acid sequence: CASRWTPNTEAFF.

A few counts support this clonotype. The chain combines TRBV5-1 with TRBJ2-7, with D uncertain. The CDR3 length is 13 residues. V was trimmed by 3 bases and J by 7 bases, leaving 14 bases between them. From germline, CDR1 is SGHRS and CDR2 YFSETQ. The CDR3 region is CASSSIGLREQYF. CDR3 nucleotides: TGCGCCAGCAGCTCCATCGGGTTGCGGGAGCAGTACTTC.

The chain links TRBV6-1 to TRBJ2-7; D is perhaps TRBD1 or TRBD2 (5 bases each). The V gene's germline CDR1 is MNHNS and CDR2 SASEGT. The V and J ends lost 6 bases and 4 bases respectively, with 22 bases between them. CDR3 length equals 16 residues. CDR3 sequence reads: CASSNYNGTAKYEQYF. In DNA form, the CDR3 reads TGTGCCAGCAGCAACTATAACGGGACGGCAAAGTACGAGCAGTACTTC.

This chain's CDR3 is CASSLWTGSNYGYTF. DNA for the CDR3: TGTGCCAGCAGCCTGTGGACAGGGTCGAACTATGGCTACACCTTC. The chain links TRBV7-2 to TRBJ1-2; TRBD1 matches 8 bases. The CDR3 has 15 residues. Germline V gene data show CDR1 as SGHTA and CDR2 as FQGNSA. Germline trimming cut 5 bases from V and 2 bases from J; bases unmatched to any gene: 7. The whole variable domain, remainder taken from reference TRBV7-2 and TRBJ1-2, is GAGVSQSPSNKVTEKGKDVELRCDPISGHTALYWYRQSLGQGLEFLIYFQGNSAPDKSGLPSDRFSAERTGGSVSTLTIQRTQQEDSAVYLCASSLWTGSNYGYTFGSGTRLTVV.

The chain links TRBV6-1 to TRBJ2-2, with TRBD1 identical over 8 bases. The CDR3 is 14 amino acids. The V gene's germline CDR1 is MNHNS and CDR2 SASEGT. V lost 5 bases, J lost 8 bases, and 7 bases stayed unmatched. The CDR3 DNA is TGTGCCAGCAGTCTCAGGGGGCTGGTGGGGGAGCTGTTTTTT. It yields the protein CASSLRGLVGELFF.

The V call is TRBV3-1, the J call TRBJ2-7; TRBD2 matches 7 bases. After removal of 1 base from V and 3 bases from J, the junction contained 15 bases not matched to a gene. Germline V gene data show CDR1 as LGHDT and CDR2 as YNNKEL (reference sequence). This CDR3 comprises 18 residues. CDR3 amino acids: CASSQVSPLAAGIYEQYF. As DNA, the CDR3 is TGTGCCAGCAGCCAAGTATCCCCTCTAGCGGCGGGGATCTACGAGCAGTACTTC.

This clonotype appeared a few times. The chain carries TRBV28 and TRBJ1-5; no firm D call. CDR3 length equals 16 residues. Looked up from germline, CDR1 is MDHEN and CDR2 is SYDVKM. V was clipped by 2 bases and J by 4 bases, with 15 bases between them. The DNA of the CDR3 is TGTGCCAGCAGTTTAATTTCACGGGGTTTTAATCAGCCCCAGCATTTT. Translated: CASSLISRGFNQPQHF.

There are many counts of this clonotype. J is TRBJ2-5 and V is TRBV12-3 or TRBV12-4, with TRBD1 matching over 8 bases. The CDR3 spans 15 residues. V was clipped by 5 bases and J by 2 bases; unmatched bases: 7. DNA of the CDR3: TGTGCCAGCAGTCCCGGACAGGGAGTGCAAGAGACCCAGTACTTC. This encodes CASSPGQGVQETQYF.

The J gene is TRBJ2-2, the V gene TRBV7-9; D is perhaps TRBD1 (5 bases). The ends were cut back, 5 bases at V and 0 bases at J, with 13 bases in the middle. In germline, CDR1 is SEHNR, CDR2 FQNEAQ (reference sequence). The CDR3 has 16 amino acids. This CDR3 is CASSPRQKTNTGELFF. The CDR3 coding sequence is TGTGCCAGCAGCCCCCGACAGAAAACGAACACCGGGGAGCTGTTTTTT.

The chain joins TRBV4-3 to TRBJ2-2; 8 bases match TRBD2. Germline V lookup: CDR1 LGHNA, CDR2 YSLEER. The length of the CDR3 is 16 residues. Trimming cost V 0 bases and J 7 bases; bases outside gene matches: 7. CDR3 DNA sequence: TGCGCCAGCAGCCAAGATTGGGGCGGGAGGTTCGGGGAGCTGTTTTTT. Encoded protein: CASSQDWGGRFGELFF.

This clonotype has more than one count but fewer than ten. The V and J genes are TRBV7-2 and TRBJ1-1, with a tentative D call TRBD1 (5 bases). V was clipped by 0 bases and J by 5 bases, with 13 bases between them. Germline V gives CDR1 SGHTA, CDR2 FQGNSA. CDR3 length equals 15 residues. CDR3 in amino acids: CASSLASMGLTEAFF. CDR3 bases: TGTGCCAGCAGCTTAGCGTCTATGGGGCTTACTGAAGCTTTCTTT.

The sample holds a few counts of this clonotype. The chain uses TRBV7-2 and TRBJ2-7; D is undetermined. Germline CDR1 and CDR2: SGHTA and FQGNSA. V gave up 3 bases and J gave up 2 bases, with 14 bases separating them. The CDR3 is 15 residues long. The CDR3 bases are TGTGCCAGCAGCTTGCGGCAGGCCACCCCCTACGAGCAGTACTTC. Its protein is CASSLRQATPYEQYF.

This chain uses TRBV7-3 with TRBJ1-6; possible D gene TRBD1, 5 bases. CDR1 is SGHTA and CDR2 is FQGTGA in the germline V gene. V was trimmed by 1 base and J by 4 bases, leaving 11 bases between them. This CDR3 is 16 amino acids long. The DNA for the CDR3 is TGTGCCAGCAGCTTAAGGGGGGGGTCTTATAATTCACCCCTCCACTTT. Translation gives CASSLRGGSYNSPLHF. The full variable domain, rest sourced from reference TRBV7-3 and TRBJ1-6, is GAGVSQTPSNKVTEKGKYVELRCDPISGHTALYWYRQSLGQGPEFLIYFQGTGAADDSGLPNDRFFAVRPEGSVSTLKIQRTERGDSAVYLCASSLRGGSYNSPLHFGNGTRLTVT.

The rearrangement joins TRBV5-1 to TRBJ2-3; D is undetermined. V lost 0 bases and J lost 6, with 8 bases in between. The CDR3 spans 13 residues. CDR1 and CDR2 (germline): SGHRS, YFSETQ. CDR3 coding DNA: TGCGCCAGCAGCTTGGCTCTGTACGATACGCAGTATTTT. Translation: CASSLALYDTQYF.